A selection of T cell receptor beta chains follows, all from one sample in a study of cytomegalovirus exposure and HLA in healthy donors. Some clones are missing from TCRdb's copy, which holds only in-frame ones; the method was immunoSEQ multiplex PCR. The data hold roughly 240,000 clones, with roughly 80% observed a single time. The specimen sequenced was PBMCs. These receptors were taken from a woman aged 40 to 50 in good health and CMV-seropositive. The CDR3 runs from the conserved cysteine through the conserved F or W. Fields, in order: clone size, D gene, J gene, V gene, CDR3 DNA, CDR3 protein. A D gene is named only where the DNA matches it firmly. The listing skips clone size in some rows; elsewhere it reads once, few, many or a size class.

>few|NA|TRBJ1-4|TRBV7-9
TGTGCCAGCAGCTTGGTTTCAGGGGTAATTGAAAAACTGTTTTTT
CASSLVSGVIEKLFF
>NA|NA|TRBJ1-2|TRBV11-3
TGTGCCAGCAGCTTAGATCGCGGAAAAGGCTACACCTTC
CASSLDRGKGYTF
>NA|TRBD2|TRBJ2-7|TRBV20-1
TGCAGTGCTCTGGGGGGGTACGAGCAGTACTTC
CSALGGYEQYF
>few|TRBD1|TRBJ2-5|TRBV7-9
TGTGCCAGCAGCTTAAGCCGACAGGGACAAGAGACCCAGTACTTC
CASSLSRQGQETQYF
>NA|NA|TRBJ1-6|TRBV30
TGTGCCCTTTCGGTGGACAGTTCTTCACCCCTCCACTTT
CALSVDSSSPLHF
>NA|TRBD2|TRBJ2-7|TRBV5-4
TGTGCCAGCAGCTTGCCCAGGGCTAGCGGCACCTACGAGCAGTACTTC
CASSLPRASGTYEQYF
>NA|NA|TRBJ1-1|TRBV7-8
TGTGCCAGCAGCTTAAACAGGGCGGTCACTGAAGCTTTCTTT
CASSLNRAVTEAFF
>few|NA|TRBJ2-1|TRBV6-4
TGTGCCAGCAGCCCCCGGGCTAGCGACTCCTACAATGAGCAGTTCTTC
CASSPRASDSYNEQFF
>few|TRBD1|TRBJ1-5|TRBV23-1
TGCGCCAGCACCCGGACAGGAGAAGCTCAGCCCCAGCATTTT
CASTRTGEAQPQHF
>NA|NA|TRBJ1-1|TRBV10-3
TGTGCCATCAGTTTTAAGATTGAACAGAACACTGAAGCTTTCTTT
CAISFKIEQNTEAFF
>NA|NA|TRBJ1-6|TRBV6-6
TGTGCCAGCAACCCCGACAGTGTTAATTCACCCCTCCACTTT
CASNPDSVNSPLHF
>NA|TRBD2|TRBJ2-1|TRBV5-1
TGCGCCAGCAGCTTGGAGACTAGCGGGAGTGGGCATGAGCAGTTCTTC
CASSLETSGSGHEQFF
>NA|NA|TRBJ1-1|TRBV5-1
TGCGCCAGCAACCAGGGGCAGGGCACTGAAGCTTTCTTT
CASNQGQGTEAFF
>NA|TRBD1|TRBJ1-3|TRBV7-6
TGTGCCAGCAGCCCCAGGACAGGGGCCTCTGGAAACACCATATATTTT
CASSPRTGASGNTIYF
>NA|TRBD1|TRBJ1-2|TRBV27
TGTGCCAGCAGTTCCGGGACAGGCGTTTATTCTAACTATGGCTACACCTTC
CASSSGTGVYSNYGYTF
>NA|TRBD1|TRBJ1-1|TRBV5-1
TGCGCCAGCAGCCCGGGACAGGTGGGGGAAGCTTTCTTT
CASSPGQVGEAFF
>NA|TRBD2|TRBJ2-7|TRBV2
TGTGCCAGCCGGGACTACTACGAGCAGTACTTC
CASRDYYEQYF
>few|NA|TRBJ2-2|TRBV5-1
TGCGCCAGCAGCTCGGCTGTCAGGACCGGGGAGCTGTTTTTT
CASSSAVRTGELFF
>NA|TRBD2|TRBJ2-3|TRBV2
TGTGCCAGCAGTGTAATCGGCGGGGGGGCCACAGATACGCAGTATTTT
CASSVIGGGATDTQYF
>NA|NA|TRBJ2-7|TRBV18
TGTGCCAGCTCACCAGAGGTAGCCTACGAGCAGTACTTC
CASSPEVAYEQYF
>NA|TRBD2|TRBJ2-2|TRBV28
TGTGCCAGCAGTTTCTGGGGACTAGCGGGAGGTCCCGGGGAGCTGTTTTTT
CASSFWGLAGGPGELFF
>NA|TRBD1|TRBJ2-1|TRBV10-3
TGTGCCATCAGGGGAGGGGGGACAGGGAATGAGCAGTTCTTC
CAIRGGGTGNEQFF
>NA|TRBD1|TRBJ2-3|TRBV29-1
TGCAGCGTTGATGGAGGACAGGGGTTAGATACGCAGTATTTT
CSVDGGQGLDTQYF
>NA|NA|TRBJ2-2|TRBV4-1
TGCGCCAGCAGCCAACCACCCGTCCGGGAGAGGAGGGAAAAAACCGGGGAGCTGTTTTTT
CASSQPPVRERREKTGELFF
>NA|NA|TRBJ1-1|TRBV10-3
TGTGCCATCAGTGACAGGGAGAACACTGAAGCTTTCTTT
CAISDRENTEAFF
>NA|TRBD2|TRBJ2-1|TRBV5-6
TGTGCCAGCAGCATCACTAGCGGCGAGCAGTTCTTC
CASSITSGEQFF
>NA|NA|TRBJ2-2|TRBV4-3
TGCGCCAGCAGCCAAGATCTGGCGCGGGGAAACAACGGGGAGCTGTTTTTT
CASSQDLARGNNGELFF
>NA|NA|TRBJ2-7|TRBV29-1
TGCAGCGTTGAACAACAGACCAGCGAGCAGTACTTC
CSVEQQTSEQYF
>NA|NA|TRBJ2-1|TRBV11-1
TGTGCCAGCAGCTTAGCGGCCGCCAATGAGCAGTTCTTC
CASSLAAANEQFF
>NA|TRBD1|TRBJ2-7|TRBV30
TGTGCCTGGAGTACAGGGGGCCAATACGAGCAGTACTTC
CAWSTGGQYEQYF
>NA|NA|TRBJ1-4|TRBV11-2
TGTGCCAGCGCCCGGGGGAGTGTAGGTGAAAAACTGTTTTTT
CASARGSVGEKLFF
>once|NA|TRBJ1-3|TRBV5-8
TGTGCCAGCAGCTCCGGGGGGGGGTCTGGAAACACCATATATTTT
CASSSGGGSGNTIYF
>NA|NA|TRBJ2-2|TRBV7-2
TGTGCCAGCAGCTCAGATAGAACAGGGAGAACTACGAACACCGGGGAGCTGTTTTTT
CASSSDRTGRTTNTGELFF
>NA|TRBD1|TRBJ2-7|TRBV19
TGTGCCAGTAGTCCGGGACAGGGGGGCGAGCAGTACTTC
CASSPGQGGEQYF
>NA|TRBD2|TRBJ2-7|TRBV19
TGTGCCAGTAGTGGGGGACTAGCGGGATACTACGAGCAGTACTTC
CASSGGLAGYYEQYF
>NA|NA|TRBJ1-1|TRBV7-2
TGTGCCAGCAGCTTAAATGTCTTAGGACAGTCTGTCCTGAACACTGAAGCTTTCTTT
CASSLNVLGQSVLNTEAFF